The subject of this entry is one TCR beta chain. Its antigen is currently unknown. The source of the sample is a study of T cell responses to AZD1222 COVID-19 vaccine. Findings and limits, study-wide: Unmutated variant regions reportedly attract nearly half of all spike-specific TCRs. Donors skewed white British and female; clonal diversity was possibly underestimated.

The J segment lost 6 bases and the V segment lost 7 bases, leaving 3 bases of the junction unmatched. Germline V CDR1 and CDR2: KGHDR, SFDVKD. This CDR3 is 12 amino acids long. Sequencing was performed with immunoSEQ multiplex PCR; in TCRdb, only in-frame clones are kept and a portion is missing. The sample contains about 100,000 clones, about 88% of which appear only once. This TCR was sampled from an adult in good health. The chain links TRBV24-1 to TRBJ1-1; 8 bases line up with TRBD1. Sequencing used peripheral blood, obtained on day 0 of AZD1222 vaccination. CDR3 sequence (DNA): TGTGCCACCAGCGAGACAGGGGCTGAAGCTTTCTTT. It codes for CATSETGAEAFF.